These 20 T cell receptor beta chains were all obtained from the same sample, sequenced in a study of siplizumab effects on memory and regulatory T cells. Profiled with immunoSEQ multiplex PCR; TCRdb holds only in-frame clones, not every one. The data contain roughly 100,000 clones, 93% of them singletons. Sequencing was done on a sample of Tregs sorted from blood. The receptors shown here come from a human donor in good health.

The chain combines TRBV5-1 with TRBJ1-2; possibly TRBD1 for D (6 bases). Germline V gene lookup returns CDR1 SGHRS and CDR2 YFSETQ. V gave up 0 bases and J gave up 9 bases, with 12 bases separating them. The CDR3 runs to 13 residues. CDR3 in DNA: TGCGCCAGCAGCTTGGAACAGGGTAGGAGCTACACCTTC. Its translation is CASSLEQGRSYTF.

CDR3 sequence: CASSGGLGLAGANVLTF. The CDR3 DNA sequence: TGTGCCAGCAGTGGGGGACTAGGATTGGCTGGGGCCAACGTCCTGACTTTC. The genes are TRBV9 and TRBJ2-6, with TRBD2 matching over 8 bases. The CDR3 contains 17 residues. CDR1 is SGDLS and CDR2 is YYNGEE in the germline V gene. J gave up 2 bases and V 5 bases, and 9 bases lay outside the gene matches.

The rearrangement joins TRBV6-5 to TRBJ1-2; TRBD1 matches 7 bases. The J segment lost 5 bases and the V segment lost 0 bases, leaving 9 bases of the junction unmatched. The germline CDR1 and CDR2 sequences are MNHEY and SVGAGI. This CDR3 contains 16 residues. The CDR3 loop reads CASSYSSGRGLYGYTF. The CDR3 DNA is TGTGCCAGCAGTTACTCGTCAGGGAGGGGGCTTTATGGCTACACCTTC.

This chain links TRBV7-8 with TRBJ1-1; D is unclear. CDR1 and CDR2 (germline): SGHVS, FQNEAQ. The CDR3 is made up of 14 amino acids. The germline V and J ends were trimmed by 0 bases and 10 bases, with 15 bases remaining between them. CDR3 in amino acids: CASSLAIGPFGAFF. CDR3 coding DNA: TGTGCCAGCAGCTTAGCGATTGGGCCTTTCGGAGCTTTCTTT.

The chain couples TRBV6-5 to TRBJ2-1; D is unresolved. The germline gives CDR1 MNHEY, CDR2 SVGAGI. The CDR3 length is 15 residues. The germline V and J ends were trimmed by 2 bases and 3 bases, with 11 bases remaining between them. Here the CDR3 reads CASSYRNFDYNEQFF. The CDR3 nucleotides are TGTGCCAGCAGTTACAGGAACTTCGACTACAATGAGCAGTTCTTC.

The chain is built from TRBV7-8 and TRBJ2-1; 8 bases fit TRBD1. J lost 1 base, V lost 3 bases, and 8 bases had no gene match. The CDR3 is 17 residues long. Germline CDR1 SGHVS, CDR2 FQNEAQ. CDR3 amino acids: CASSFAQGGISYNEQFF. The CDR3 coding sequence is TGTGCCAGCAGCTTCGCACAGGGGGGTATTTCCTACAATGAGCAGTTCTTC.

The gene calls are TRBV7-2 and TRBJ2-3; TRBD2 aligns across 12 bases. Germline CDR1 reads SGHTA; CDR2 reads FQGNSA. This CDR3 comprises 16 residues. With V trimmed by 1 base and J by 6 bases, 5 bases remained unmatched. CDR3 bases: TGTGCCAGCAGCTTAGTGGCTAGCGGGGGGGTTGATACGCAGTATTTT. As protein: CASSLVASGGVDTQYF.

The chain combines TRBV15 with TRBJ1-6; D remains ambiguous. Germline V gene data show CDR1 as LNHNV and CDR2 as YYDKDF (reference sequence). The CDR3 spans 12 residues. V was shortened by 0 bases and J by 8 bases, with 2 bases between the two germline ends. CDR3 in DNA: TGTGCCACCAGCAGAGAATATTCACCCCTCCACTTT. Translating gives CATSREYSPLHF.

This chain connects TRBV14 to TRBJ2-7; the D is unclear. The CDR3 is 13 residues long. The V gene lost 4 bases and the J gene lost 0 bases, with 7 bases spanning the gap. Germline V gene lookup returns CDR1 SGHDN and CDR2 FVKESK. The CDR3 is CASSPRLSYEQYF. The DNA for the CDR3 is TGTGCCAGCAGCCCCCGGCTCTCCTACGAGCAGTACTTC.

This clone has just one count. The V call is TRBV25-1, the J call TRBJ1-1, with TRBD1 as a possible D gene (5 bases). The germline V gene encodes CDR1 MGHDK and CDR2 SYGVNS. Deletions cut 5 bases from V and 2 bases from J, with 15 bases between. The CDR3 is made up of 15 amino acids. This chain's CDR3 is CASSYTGTGNTEAFF. The CDR3 region has the DNA TGTGCCAGCAGTTACACGGGGACGGGAAACACTGAAGCTTTCTTT.

This clone was counted only a few times. The V gene is TRBV27, the J gene TRBJ1-6; unclear D gene. Germline loops: CDR1 MNHEY, CDR2 SMNVEV (reference sequence). V was clipped by 0 bases and J by 10 bases, with 10 bases between them. The CDR3 totals 14 residues. Here the CDR3 DNA reads TGTGCCAGCAGTTTATCCTGGGCAGGCTCACCCCTCCACTTT. Residues: CASSLSWAGSPLHF.

The chain has TRBV6-1 and TRBJ1-5; possibly TRBD1 for D (5 bases). CDR1 and CDR2 (germline): MNHNS, SASEGT. With 2 bases removed from V and 4 bases from J, the gap between germline ends came to 15 bases. This CDR3 is 16 amino acids long. CDR3 DNA: TGTGCCAGCAGTGAATATGGAGGGGTTGGGAATCAGCCCCAGCATTTT. Its protein product is CASSEYGGVGNQPQHF.

CDR3 in DNA: TGTGCCAGCAGTTACTCCCTCAGGGGCGCGGGCGAGCAGTACTTC. It yields the protein CASSYSLRGAGEQYF. The chain couples TRBV6-5 to TRBJ2-7; tentative D call: TRBD1 (6 bases). Trimming left V 0 bases short and J 6 bases short, with 15 bases between. Germline assignment: CDR1 MNHEY and CDR2 SVGAGI. CDR3 size: 15 residues.

The genes are TRBV7-3 and TRBJ2-5; D call uncertain. CDR1 is SGHTA and CDR2 is FQGTGA in the germline V gene. The CDR3 loop spans 14 amino acids. V lost 1 base and J 5 bases, leaving 11 bases between the germline ends. CDR3 coding DNA: TGTGCCAGCAGCTTAAGGGTACCCAGGGAGACCCAGTACTTC. Translated: CASSLRVPRETQYF.

CDR3 nucleotides: TGTGCCAGCAGAACGACAGGGGCGAGTACTGAAGCTTTCTTT. It yields the protein CASRTTGASTEAFF. The gene calls are TRBV28 and TRBJ1-1; 8 bases line up with TRBD1. This CDR3 is 14 amino acids long. Trimming at V came to 6 bases and at J to 5 bases, leaving 8 bases not matched to a gene. Looked up from germline, CDR1 is MDHEN and CDR2 is SYDVKM.

The V call is TRBV4-1, the J call TRBJ1-2; D might be TRBD1 (6 bases). Trimming shortened V by 2 bases and J by 4 bases, and 20 bases separated the two germline ends. Germline V gene sequence: CDR1 MGHRA, CDR2 YSYEKL. The CDR3 loop spans 17 amino acids. CDR3 amino acids: CASSQSKFAGAGYGYTF. The CDR3 bases are TGCGCCAGCAGCCAATCCAAATTCGCGGGGGCCGGCTATGGCTACACCTTC.

This chain uses TRBV14 with TRBJ2-1, with a weak D call TRBD1 (6 bases). The germline V gene has CDR1 SGHDN and CDR2 FVKESK. Trimming left V 3 bases short and J 9 bases short, with 18 bases between. The CDR3 is made up of 15 amino acids. CDR3 nucleotide sequence: TGTGCCAGCAGCCAGATTGGCCTACTAGGGGGTGAGCAGTTCTTC. Encoded protein: CASSQIGLLGGEQFF.

This chain connects TRBV9 to TRBJ2-1, with 8 bases that match TRBD2. V trimming: 3 bases; J trimming: 2 bases; junction bases outside the gene matches: 4. CDR3 size: 15 residues. Per germline, CDR1 SGDLS and CDR2 YYNGEE. The CDR3 sequence is CASSAPGLAYNEQFF. Here the CDR3 DNA reads TGTGCCAGCAGCGCACCGGGACTAGCCTACAATGAGCAGTTCTTC.

This clone was counted only a few times. J is TRBJ1-1 and V is TRBV2; D gene unclear. This CDR3 spans 15 amino acids. Germline lookup yields CDR1 SNHLY and CDR2 FYNNEI. Between the trimmed V and J ends, which lost 6 bases and 11 bases, there was a span of 25 bases. In DNA form, the CDR3 reads TGTGCCAGCAGGGACCCGAGTGGATCGCCTCGGAGCGCTTTCTTT. Its translation is CASRDPSGSPRSAFF.

J is TRBJ2-7 and V is TRBV5-1, with TRBD2 identical over 10 bases. V lost 2 bases, J lost 7 bases, and 6 bases stayed unmatched. The CDR3 totals 14 residues. Germline V CDR1 and CDR2: SGHRS, YFSETQ. The DNA for the CDR3 is TGCGCCAGCAGCTTTAGCGGGAGGTCATGGGAGCAGTACTTC. Protein product: CASSFSGRSWEQYF.